This is a list of T cell receptor beta chains from one sample in a study of T-cell reconstitution after alpha-beta-depleted transplantation in children. TCRdb analysed the PCR reads with MiXCR anew, one entry per CDR3 protein. Of around 440,000 distinct CDR3 sequences in the sample, about 10% were seen once. The sample here was PBMCs, taken before TCRalphabeta/CD19-depleted stem cell transplant. These receptor sequences come from a child aged 2-15 years with inherited bone marrow failure, due to receive a stem cell transplant. Both conserved end residues are part of each CDR3.

V	J	length	CDR3
TRBV27	TRBJ2-1	13	CASSFSGYNEQFF
TRBV6-6	TRBJ1-1	12	CASSSAGSEAFF
TRBV12-3/TRBV12-4	TRBJ2-2	15	CASSLPTGLGGELFF
TRBV4-1	TRBJ2-7	16	CASSQVTGGPGYEQYF
TRBV28	TRBJ1-2	13	CASSPPNAGGYTF
TRBV23-1	TRBJ1-6	15	CASSQSYLTHSPLHF
TRBV20-1	TRBJ2-1	14	CSASASGGYNEQFF
TRBV29-1	TRBJ2-5	15	CSVPPLGGFAETQYF
TRBV29-1	TRBJ1-1	13	CSAGQGRNTEAFF
TRBV25-1	TRBJ2-5	14	CASSELGAGETQYF
TRBV12-3/TRBV12-4	TRBJ2-7	13	CASSLTGEGEQYF
TRBV11-2	TRBJ2-1	14	CASSLAGPNSGQFF
TRBV25-1	TRBJ2-5	13	CASSNRGLETQYF
TRBV28	TRBJ2-7	15	CASSFAGEGGGEQYF
TRBV4-3	TRBJ2-4	15	CASSQGTGSENIQYF
TRBV20-1	TRBJ2-4	15	CSATGHPEAKNIQYF
TRBV12-3/TRBV12-4	TRBJ2-7	15	CASSPGQVLSYEQYF
TRBV29-1	TRBJ1-2	11	CSVLGGRGYTF
TRBV7-9	TRBJ1-4	15	CASSRTAGPNEKLFF
TRBV20-1	TRBJ1-4	15	CSASDRVVPNEKLFF